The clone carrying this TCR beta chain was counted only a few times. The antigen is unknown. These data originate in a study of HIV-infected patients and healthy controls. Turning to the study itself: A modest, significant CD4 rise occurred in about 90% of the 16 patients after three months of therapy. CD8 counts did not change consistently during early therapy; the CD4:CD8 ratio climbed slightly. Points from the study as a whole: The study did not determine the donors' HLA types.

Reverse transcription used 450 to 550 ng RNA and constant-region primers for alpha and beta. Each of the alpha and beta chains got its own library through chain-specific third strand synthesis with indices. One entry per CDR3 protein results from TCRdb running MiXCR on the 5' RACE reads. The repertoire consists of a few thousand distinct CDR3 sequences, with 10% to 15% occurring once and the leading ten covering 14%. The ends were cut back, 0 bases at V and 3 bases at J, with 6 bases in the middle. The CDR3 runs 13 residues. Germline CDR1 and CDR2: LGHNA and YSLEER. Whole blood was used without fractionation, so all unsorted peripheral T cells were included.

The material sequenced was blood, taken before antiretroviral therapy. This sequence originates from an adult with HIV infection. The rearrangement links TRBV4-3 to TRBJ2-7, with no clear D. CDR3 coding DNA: TGCGCCAGCAGCCAAGAGACACACTACGAGCAGTACTTC. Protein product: CASSQETHYEQYF.